These 19 T cell receptor beta chains were sequenced from one sample in a study of T cells in localized non-small cell lung cancer. Only in-frame clones appear in the TCRdb table, and some are missing; sequencing was by immunoSEQ multiplex PCR. The sample has about 27,000 clones; 90% are singletons. Sample: peripheral blood, taken before any cancer treatment. Source of these receptors: a woman between 35 and 75 years old with stage I lung adenocarcinoma.

The chain carries TRBV4-3 and TRBJ1-4, with TRBD1 matching 7 bases. CDR1 is LGHNA, CDR2 YSLEER, per germline. This CDR3 comprises 16 residues. Trimming removed 2 bases from V and 7 bases from J; junction bases left unmatched: 10. The CDR3: CASSQFTGDRGEKLFF. Written as DNA, the CDR3 is TGCGCCAGCAGCCAATTTACAGGGGACCGGGGTGAAAAACTGTTTTTT.

V is TRBV15 and J is TRBJ1-5, with 8 bases identical to TRBD1. CDR3 length: 16 amino acids. Germline values: CDR1 LNHNV, CDR2 YYDKDF (reference sequence). V trimming: 2 bases; J trimming: 7 bases; junction bases outside the gene matches: 10. CDR3 nucleotides: TGTGCCACCAGCAGAAGTGACAGGGGAGGTGCACAGCCCCAGCATTTT. It yields the protein CATSRSDRGGAQPQHF.

The chain carries TRBV6-6 and TRBJ2-7; 14 nucleotides agree with TRBD2. This CDR3 has 16 amino acids. V lost 5 bases and J lost 5; bases outside the gene matches: 8. CDR1 and CDR2 from the germline V gene are MNHNY and SVGAGI (reference sequence). The CDR3 loop reads CASSGTSGSSGNEQYF. The CDR3 nucleotides read TGTGCCAGCAGTGGGACTAGCGGGAGTTCGGGGAACGAGCAGTACTTC.

The rearrangement uses TRBV6-5 and TRBJ1-3, with D possibly TRBD1 on 6 matching bases. CDR1 is MNHEY and CDR2 is SVGAGI in the germline V gene. V was pared by 0 bases and J by 2 bases, with 11 bases between. The CDR3 covers 16 residues. CDR3 sequence reads: CASSYSRGGTGNTIYF. CDR3 sequence (DNA): TGTGCCAGCAGTTACTCGAGGGGGGGCACTGGAAACACCATATATTTT.

This chain links TRBV7-9 with TRBJ2-5; 8 nucleotides agree with TRBD1. Germline trimming cut 5 bases from V and 5 bases from J; bases unmatched to any gene: 4. Per the germline V gene, CDR1 is SEHNR and CDR2 is FQNEAQ (reference sequence). The CDR3 is made up of 13 amino acids. The CDR3 reads CASSRRGQETQYF. The DNA for the CDR3 is TGTGCCAGCAGCCGCAGGGGGCAGGAGACCCAGTACTTC. The whole variable domain, remainder taken from reference TRBV7-9 and TRBJ2-5, is DTGVSQNPRHKITKRGQNVTFRCDPISEHNRLYWYRQTLGQGPEFLTYFQNEAQLEKSRLLSDRFSAERPKGSFSTLEIQRTEQGDSAMYLCASSRRGQETQYFGPGTRLLVL.

The chain combines TRBV7-2 with TRBJ1-5; unclear D gene. Germline CDR1 is SGHTA and CDR2 is FQGNSA. The CDR3 contains 15 residues. The V and J ends lost 3 bases and 0 bases respectively, with 9 bases between them. The CDR3 region has the DNA TGTGCCAGCAGCTTGGAGAGTTATAGCAATCAGCCCCAGCATTTT. Translated, it gives CASSLESYSNQPQHF.

The V call is TRBV4-3, the J call TRBJ2-2, with D possibly being TRBD1 or TRBD2 (5 bases each). Germline CDR1 LGHNA, CDR2 YSLEER. V was clipped by 0 bases and J by 7 bases, with 15 bases between them. This CDR3 has 16 amino acids. CDR3: CASSQEWDPERGELFF. In DNA, the CDR3 is TGCGCCAGCAGCCAAGAATGGGACCCGGAGCGCGGGGAGCTGTTTTTT.

The CDR3 region is CASSDSGATYNEQFF. In nucleotides, the CDR3 is TGTGCCAGCAGTGACTCCGGGGCTACCTACAATGAGCAGTTCTTC. The chain has TRBV6-4 and TRBJ2-1, with D perhaps assigned TRBD1 or TRBD2 (5 bases each). The CDR3 runs 15 residues. V lost 0 bases and J lost 2, with 8 bases in between. CDR1 and CDR2 from the germline V gene are MRHNA and SNTAGT.

The chain is built from TRBV11-3 and TRBJ2-3; 9 nucleotides line up with TRBD1. V was pared by 4 bases and J by 0 bases, with 5 bases of the junction left unmatched. The germline V gene has CDR1 SGHNT and CDR2 YENEEA. The CDR3 is 16 amino acids. CDR3 amino acids: CASSSRTGASTDTQYF. In DNA, the CDR3 is TGTGCCAGCAGCTCCCGGACAGGGGCTAGCACAGATACGCAGTATTTT.

The chain has TRBV7-9 and TRBJ1-4; tentatively, D is TRBD1 (6 bases). CDR3 length equals 15 residues. CDR1 SEHNR and CDR2 FQNEAQ come from the germline V gene (reference sequence). The V gene lost 2 bases and the J gene lost 3 bases, with 10 bases spanning the gap. The CDR3 reads CASSLTRGSNEKLFF. The CDR3 DNA reads as TGTGCCAGCAGCTTAACCAGGGGCTCTAATGAAAAACTGTTTTTT.

The CDR3 loop reads CASSLGRRENTEAFF. CDR3 nucleotide sequence: TGCGCCAGCAGCTTGGGCCGCAGGGAGAACACTGAAGCTTTCTTT. J is TRBJ1-1 and V is TRBV5-1; D perhaps matches TRBD1 (5 bases). Trimming stripped 0 bases from V and 1 base from J, with 10 bases between. This CDR3 comprises 15 residues. From germline, CDR1 is SGHRS and CDR2 YFSETQ.

This clone appeared a single time. The rearrangement joins TRBV2 to TRBJ1-4; possible D gene TRBD1, 5 bases. This CDR3 has 14 residues. Trimming shortened V by 3 bases and J by 2 bases, and 7 bases separated the two germline ends. Germline V gene lookup returns CDR1 SNHLY and CDR2 FYNNEI. Written as DNA, the CDR3 is TGTGCCAGCAGTGACAGGGTGACTAATGAAAAACTGTTTTTT. Protein product: CASSDRVTNEKLFF.

This chain uses TRBV7-3 with TRBJ2-7; D gene ambiguous. V dropped 3 bases and J dropped 4 bases, with 7 bases sitting between them. Per the germline V gene, CDR1 is SGHTA and CDR2 is FQGTGA. The CDR3 has 12 amino acids. CDR3 amino acids: CASSFVGYEQYF. The CDR3 DNA is TGTGCCAGCAGCTTCGTCGGGTACGAGCAGTACTTC.

The gene calls are TRBV5-1 and TRBJ2-6, with D maybe TRBD1 (5 bases). Trimming removed 0 bases from V and 2 bases from J, with 6 bases in between. Looked up from germline, CDR1 is SGHRS and CDR2 is YFSETQ. The CDR3 covers 15 residues. CDR3: CASSLGGTGANVLTF. As DNA, the CDR3 is TGCGCCAGCAGCTTGGGGGGCACTGGGGCCAACGTCCTGACTTTC.

This chain connects TRBV5-6 to TRBJ1-1; 11 nucleotides align to TRBD1. Germline lookup yields CDR1 SGHDT and CDR2 YYEEEE. The CDR3 runs 14 residues. The trim removed 3 bases at V and 11 bases at J, leaving 9 bases unmatched. The CDR3 DNA is TGTGCCAGCAGCTCCGGGACAGGGGGATTTGGGGCTTTCTTT. Protein product: CASSSGTGGFGAFF.

The chain combines TRBV6-5 with TRBJ1-1, with a possible D match to TRBD1 (5 bases). The CDR3 runs 15 residues. The germline V gene encodes CDR1 MNHEY and CDR2 SVGAGI. Trimming pared 5 bases from V and 3 bases from J, leaving 16 bases between. The CDR3 region is CASSPLGEGYTEAFF. The CDR3 DNA is TGTGCCAGCAGTCCCCTGGGGGAGGGGTACACTGAAGCTTTCTTT.

This chain uses TRBV7-2 with TRBJ1-1, with TRBD1 as a possible D gene (5 bases). The V gene's germline CDR1 is SGHTA and CDR2 FQGNSA. With 1 base removed from V and 6 bases from J, the gap between germline ends came to 12 bases. This CDR3 comprises 14 residues. In DNA, the CDR3 is TGTGCCAGCAGCTTAGGGGCAGGGAAGGCTGAAGCTTTCTTT. This encodes CASSLGAGKAEAFF.

This rearrangement joins TRBV7-9 to TRBJ1-6; a weak D match, TRBD1 (5 bases). CDR3 length: 17 amino acids. V lost 6 bases, J lost 8 bases, and 23 bases lay in between. Germline assignment: CDR1 SEHNR and CDR2 FQNEAQ (reference sequence). This CDR3 is CASSYRDARGMDSPLHF. The CDR3 DNA sequence: TGTGCCAGCAGTTACCGGGACGCGCGGGGGATGGATTCACCCCTCCACTTT.

The chain has TRBV9 and TRBJ2-2; TRBD1 agrees at 11 bases. With 4 bases clipped from V and 7 bases from J, the junction kept 9 bases outside the gene matches. The CDR3 runs to 16 residues. CDR1 and CDR2 from the germline V gene are SGDLS and YYNGEE. CDR3 in amino acids: CASSPWTGGGIGELFF. DNA for the CDR3: TGTGCCAGCAGCCCCTGGACAGGGGGCGGTATCGGGGAGCTGTTTTTT.